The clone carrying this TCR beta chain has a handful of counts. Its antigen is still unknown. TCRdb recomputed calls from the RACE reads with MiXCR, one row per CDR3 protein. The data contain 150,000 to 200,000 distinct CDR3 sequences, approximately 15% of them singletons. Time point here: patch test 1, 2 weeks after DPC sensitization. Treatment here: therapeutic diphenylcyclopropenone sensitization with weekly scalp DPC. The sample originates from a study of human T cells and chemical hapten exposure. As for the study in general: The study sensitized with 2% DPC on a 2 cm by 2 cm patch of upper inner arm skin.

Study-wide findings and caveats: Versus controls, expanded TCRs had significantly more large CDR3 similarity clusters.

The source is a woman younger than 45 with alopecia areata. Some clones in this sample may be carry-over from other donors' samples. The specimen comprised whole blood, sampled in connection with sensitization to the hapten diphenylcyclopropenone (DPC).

CDR3 sequence: CASSGWGARDEQFF. For the CDR3, the DNA is TGTGCCAGCAGCGGATGGGGGGCGCGTGATGAGCAGTTCTTC. This rearrangement joins TRBV9 to TRBJ2-1, with D tentatively TRBD1 or TRBD2 (6 bases each). Germline loops: CDR1 SGDLS, CDR2 YYNGEE. The V end lost 3 bases, the J end lost 8 bases, and 15 bases lay between the germline ends. This CDR3 contains 14 residues.